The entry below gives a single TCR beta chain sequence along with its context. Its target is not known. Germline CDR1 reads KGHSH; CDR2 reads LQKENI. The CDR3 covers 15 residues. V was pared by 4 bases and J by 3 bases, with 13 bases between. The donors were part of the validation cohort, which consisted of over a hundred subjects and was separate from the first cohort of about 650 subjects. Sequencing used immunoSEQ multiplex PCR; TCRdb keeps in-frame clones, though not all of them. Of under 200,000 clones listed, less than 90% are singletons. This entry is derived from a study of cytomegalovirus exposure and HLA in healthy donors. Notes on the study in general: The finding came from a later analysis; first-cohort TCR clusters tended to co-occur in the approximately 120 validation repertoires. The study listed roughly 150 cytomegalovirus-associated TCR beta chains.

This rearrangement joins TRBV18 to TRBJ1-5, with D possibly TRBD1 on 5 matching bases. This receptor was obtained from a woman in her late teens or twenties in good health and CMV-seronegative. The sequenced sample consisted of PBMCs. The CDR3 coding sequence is TGTGCCAGCTCACGCGTTCTACAGGTCAATCAGCCCCAGCATTTT. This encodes CASSRVLQVNQPQHF.